The rows below give T cell receptor beta chains drawn from one sample of a study of blood T cells in healthy people across ages. In TCRdb, the 5' RACE reads were re-called with MiXCR into one record per CDR3 protein. The table has 1,800,000 or so distinct CDR3 sequences, about 39% seen once. The specimen was blood. The receptors come from a human donor in good health. The CDR3 runs from the conserved cysteine through the conserved F or W.

cdr3_aa: CVSMDDSSYNEQFF
v_call: TRBV5-1
j_call: TRBJ2-1

cdr3_aa: CSVLVTVNEQFF
v_call: TRBV29-1
j_call: TRBJ2-1

cdr3_aa: CASSLVSAVYEQYF
v_call: TRBV7-2
j_call: TRBJ2-7

cdr3_aa: CASSHLPGQSSYEQYF
v_call: TRBV3-1
j_call: TRBJ2-7

cdr3_aa: CASSPTGGILMNTEAFF
v_call: TRBV5-1
j_call: TRBJ1-1

cdr3_aa: CATSDLLAGVETQYF
v_call: TRBV24-1
j_call: TRBJ2-5

cdr3_aa: CSAGGLTNYGYTF
v_call: TRBV20-1
j_call: TRBJ1-2

cdr3_aa: CASSVRRDHLAQETQYF
v_call: TRBV7-2
j_call: TRBJ2-5

cdr3_aa: CASSLNPGQNTRLGYTF
v_call: TRBV7-2
j_call: TRBJ1-2

cdr3_aa: CSAHLIGGDEKLFF
v_call: TRBV20-1
j_call: TRBJ1-4

cdr3_aa: CASSLRLGTADTQYF
v_call: TRBV7-9
j_call: TRBJ2-3

cdr3_aa: CAGRYNRGNTEAFF
v_call: TRBV6-6
j_call: TRBJ1-1

cdr3_aa: CASSYIAGYNEQFF
v_call: TRBV7-3
j_call: TRBJ2-1

cdr3_aa: CASSQVRYGHQEIGNQPQHF
v_call: TRBV4-2
j_call: TRBJ1-5

cdr3_aa: CASSQGGRGGLAKNIQYF
v_call: TRBV4-1
j_call: TRBJ2-4

cdr3_aa: CASSPFANSGANVLTF
v_call: TRBV18
j_call: TRBJ2-6

cdr3_aa: CASSLASGRGEQYF
v_call: TRBV7-2
j_call: TRBJ2-7

cdr3_aa: CASSPPLAGGRSETQYF
v_call: TRBV12-3/TRBV12-4
j_call: TRBJ2-5